This paragraph covers one TCR beta chain sequence. Its specificity is unknown. The sample originates from a study of cytomegalovirus exposure and HLA in healthy donors. Notes on the study in general: A prior analysis recorded that most TCR beta V segments were productive about 90% or about 30% of the time.

Trimming took 4 bases from V and 8 from J; bases not matched to a gene: 15. The CDR3 is 17 residues long. The germline CDR1 and CDR2 sequences are SGHAT and FQNNGV. In the PCR, 60 Vbeta and 13 Jbeta primers were used. Assay used: immunoSEQ multiplex PCR; TCRdb lists only in-frame clones, some missing. The data hold about 140,000 clones, with roughly 85% observed a single time. The chain joins TRBV11-2 to TRBJ2-1; the match to TRBD2 covers 9 bases. The sequencing input was PBMCs. This clonotype originated in a male donor in good health and CMV-seronegative. The CDR3 region has the DNA TGTGCCAGCAGCTCCTTGGGTGCGGGGGGGCGCCAGGATGAGCAGTTCTTC. This translates into CASSSLGAGGRQDEQFF.